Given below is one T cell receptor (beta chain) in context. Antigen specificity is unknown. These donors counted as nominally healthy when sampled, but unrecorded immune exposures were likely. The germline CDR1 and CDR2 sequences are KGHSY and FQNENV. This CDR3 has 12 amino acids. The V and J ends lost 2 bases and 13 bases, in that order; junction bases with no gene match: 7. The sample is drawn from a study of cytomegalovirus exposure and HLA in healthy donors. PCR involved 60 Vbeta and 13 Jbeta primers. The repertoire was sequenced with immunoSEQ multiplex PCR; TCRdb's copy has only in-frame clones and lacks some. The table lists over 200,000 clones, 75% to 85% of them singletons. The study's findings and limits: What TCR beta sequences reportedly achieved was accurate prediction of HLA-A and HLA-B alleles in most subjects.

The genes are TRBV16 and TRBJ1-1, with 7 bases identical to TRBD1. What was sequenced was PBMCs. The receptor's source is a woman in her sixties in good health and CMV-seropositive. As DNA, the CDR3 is TGTGCCAGCAGCCAACAAGACAGGGTTGGTTTCTTT. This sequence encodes CASSQQDRVGFF. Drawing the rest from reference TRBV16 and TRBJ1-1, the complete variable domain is GEEVAQTPKHLVRGEGQKAKLYCAPIKGHSYVFWYQQVLKNEFKFLISFQNENVFDETGMPKERFSAKCLPNSPCSLEIQATKLEDSAVYFCASSQQDRVGFFGQGTRLTVV.